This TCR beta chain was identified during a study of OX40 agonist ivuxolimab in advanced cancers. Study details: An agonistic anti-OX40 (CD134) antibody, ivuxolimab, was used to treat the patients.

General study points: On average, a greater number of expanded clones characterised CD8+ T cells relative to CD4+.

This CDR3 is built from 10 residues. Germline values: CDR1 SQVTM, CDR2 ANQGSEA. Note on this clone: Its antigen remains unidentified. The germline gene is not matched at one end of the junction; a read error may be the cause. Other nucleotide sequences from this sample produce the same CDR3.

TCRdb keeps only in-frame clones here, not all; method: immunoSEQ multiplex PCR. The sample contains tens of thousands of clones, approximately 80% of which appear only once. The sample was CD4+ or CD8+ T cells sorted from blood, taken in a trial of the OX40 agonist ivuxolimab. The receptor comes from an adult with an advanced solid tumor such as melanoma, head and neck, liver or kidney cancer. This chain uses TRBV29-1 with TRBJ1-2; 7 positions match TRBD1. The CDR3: CSVETGAERF. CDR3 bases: TGCAGCGTTGAAACAGGGGCGGAGAGGTTC.